This T cell receptor beta chain stems from a study of T cell changes during pregnancy in multiple sclerosis. Generated by immunoSEQ multiplex PCR, the TCRdb table keeps only in-frame clones and is missing some. The data contain roughly 52,000 clones, 75% to 90% of them singletons. V trimming: 7 bases; J trimming: 6 bases; junction bases outside the gene matches: 5. CDR3 size: 14 residues. CDR1 and CDR2 from the germline V gene are LNHDA and SQIVND (reference sequence). This clone was detected only a few times. The chain has TRBV19 and TRBJ2-1, with 11 bases that match TRBD1. This TCR came from a female donor with multiple sclerosis, enrolled in a pregnancy study. The material was CD4+ T cells from peripheral blood mononuclear cells, obtained in the first trimester of pregnancy. The chain's CDR3 is CASTGTGGSNEQFF. Here the CDR3 DNA reads TGTGCCAGTACGGGGACAGGGGGTTCCAATGAGCAGTTCTTC.